The 20 T cell receptor beta chains below come from one sample, sequenced in a study of blood T cells in healthy people across ages. Through a sample-barcoded 5' primer and a J-beta primer mix, a second PCR was run for roughly 6 to 11 cycles. TCRdb itself ran the 5' RACE reads through MiXCR, one entry per CDR3 protein. The profile shows approximately 600,000 distinct CDR3 sequences, about 53% of them singletons. The sample was blood. The receptors were gathered from a man aged 55 to 70 in good health.

V is TRBV24-1 and J is TRBJ2-5, with unresolved D. Germline lookup yields CDR1 KGHDR and CDR2 SFDVKD. This CDR3 is 17 amino acids long. Between the trimmed V and J ends, which lost 6 bases and 0 bases, there was a span of 19 bases. CDR3 residues: CATSFQSPSLNQETQYF. The CDR3 bases are TGTGCCACCAGTTTTCAATCTCCGAGTCTAAACCAAGAGACCCAGTACTTC.

There are a few counts of this clonotype. The chain employs TRBV5-1 and TRBJ1-4; 9 bases map to TRBD1. Germline V gives CDR1 SGHRS, CDR2 YFSETQ. V gave up 3 bases and J gave up 6 bases; unmatched junction bases: 6. The CDR3 extends over 15 amino acids. CDR3 bases: TGCGCCAGCAGCTGGGCACAGGGGGCGGATGAAAAACTGTTTTTT. Translated: CASSWAQGADEKLFF.

This clonotype was seen only a few times. J is TRBJ2-6 and V is TRBV9; D not resolved. CDR3 length equals 15 residues. Trimming removed 0 bases from V and 4 bases from J, with 8 bases in between. CDR1 and CDR2 (germline): SGDLS, YYNGEE. CDR3 sequence: CASSVGQRGANVLTF. CDR3 bases: TGTGCCAGCAGCGTAGGTCAAAGGGGGGCCAACGTCCTGACTTTC.

The rearrangement uses TRBV28 and TRBJ2-4; 7 bases are a match to TRBD2. CDR1 is MDHEN, CDR2 SYDVKM, per germline. Germline trimming cut 5 bases from V and 0 bases from J; bases unmatched to any gene: 4. This CDR3 comprises 15 residues. The CDR3 nucleotides read TGTGCCAGCAGTCCCCCGGGGGGAGCCAAAAACATTCAGTACTTC. It specifies CASSPPGGAKNIQYF.

In this sample, this clonotype turned up a few times. The rearrangement joins TRBV4-1 to TRBJ2-3, with TRBD2 identical over 10 bases. V was clipped by 6 bases and J by 2 bases; unmatched bases: 5. Per the germline V gene, CDR1 is MGHRA and CDR2 is YSYEKL. The CDR3 has 15 residues. CDR3 loop: CASSLAGANTDTQYF. DNA of the CDR3: TGCGCCAGCAGTCTAGCGGGGGCCAACACAGATACGCAGTATTTT.

V and J are TRBV5-1 and TRBJ1-1; D call uncertain. Germline CDR1 reads SGHRS; CDR2 reads YFSETQ. This CDR3 has 13 amino acids. Trimming left V 2 bases short and J 1 base short, with 6 bases between. The CDR3 DNA follows: TGCGCCAGCAGCTTCGACCCGAACACTGAAGCTTTCTTT. It encodes CASSFDPNTEAFF. Looking up the rest from reference TRBV5-1 and TRBJ1-1 gives the full variable domain: KAGVTQTPRYLIKTRGQQVTLSCSPISGHRSVSWYQQTPGQGLQFLFEYFSETQRNKGNFPGRFSGRQFSNSRSEMNVSTLELGDSALYLCASSFDPNTEAFFGQGTRLTVV.

The chain uses TRBV9 and TRBJ1-4, with TRBD1 matching 7 bases. J gave up 6 bases and V 1 base, and 9 bases lay outside the gene matches. The V gene's germline CDR1 is SGDLS and CDR2 YYNGEE. This CDR3 is 16 amino acids long. The CDR3 DNA reads as TGTGCCAGCAGCGTAAGCATACAGGGGATAGATGAAAAACTGTTTTTT. It is translated as CASSVSIQGIDEKLFF. The whole variable domain, remainder taken from reference TRBV9 and TRBJ1-4, is DSGVTQTPKHLITATGQRVTLRCSPRSGDLSVYWYQQSLDQGLQFLIQYYNGEERAKGNILERFSAQQFPDLHSELNLSSLELGDSALYFCASSVSIQGIDEKLFFGSGTQLSVL.

This clonotype was seen only once. The chain has TRBV25-1 and TRBJ2-6, with D tentatively TRBD1 or TRBD2 (5 bases each). Germline V gives CDR1 MGHDK, CDR2 SYGVNS. This CDR3 contains 17 residues. V was clipped by 3 bases and J by 0 bases, with 12 bases between them. DNA for the CDR3: TGTGCCAGCAGTGAGGGACGGGTGATCTCTGGGGCCAACGTCCTGACTTTC. It codes for CASSEGRVISGANVLTF.

V and J are TRBV3-1 and TRBJ1-2; maybe TRBD1 (6 bases). Trimming cost V 4 bases and J 11 bases, with 17 bases left between them. Germline V gene data show CDR1 as LGHDT and CDR2 as YNNKEL (reference sequence). CDR3 size: 13 residues. CDR3 DNA sequence: TGTGCCAGCAGCCCGTCGGGACAAGGCCTATACACCTTC. This codes for CASSPSGQGLYTF.

Turning to this clonotype: Possible read error: a much larger clone is one base away. The chain recombines TRBV7-8 with TRBJ1-4, with TRBD1 matching over 9 bases. Germline V gene data show CDR1 as SGHVS and CDR2 as FQNEAQ. V was pared by 3 bases and J by 5 bases, with 13 bases of the junction left unmatched. The CDR3 totals 18 residues. CDR3 sequence (DNA): TGTGCCAGCAGCTTGGGACAGGGCGGGGGGTACCAGAATGAAAAACTGTTTTTT. This codes for CASSLGQGGGYQNEKLFF. Together with reference TRBV7-8 and TRBJ1-4, the CDR3 gives the full variable domain: GAGVSQSPRYKVAKRGQDVALRCDPISGHVSLFWYQQALGQGPEFLTYFQNEAQLDKSGLPSDRFFAERPEGSVSTLKIQRTQQEDSAVYLCASSLGQGGGYQNEKLFFGSGTQLSVL.

The V and J genes are TRBV4-2 and TRBJ2-7; D assignment may be TRBD1 or TRBD2 (6 bases each). The CDR3 is 14 amino acids. The germline V gene encodes CDR1 LGHNA and CDR2 YNFKEQ. Trimming took 4 bases from V and 6 from J, leaving 16 bases between them. The CDR3 bases are TGTGCCAGCAGCCTTTATCAGGGGAGGTCCGAGCAGTACTTC. Encoded protein: CASSLYQGRSEQYF.

In this sample, this clonotype turned up a few times. The chain joins TRBV28 to TRBJ2-1; D may be TRBD2 (6 bases). The CDR3 covers 14 residues. V lost 7 bases to trimming and J lost 3 bases, with 13 bases between them. Germline CDR1 reads MDHEN; CDR2 reads SYDVKM. The CDR3 nucleotides are TGTGCCAGCATGGCGGGGAGGTACTACAATGAGCAGTTCTTC. This encodes CASMAGRYYNEQFF.

The chain combines TRBV20-1 with TRBJ2-4; D is perhaps TRBD2 (6 bases). The CDR3 sequence is 15 residues long. Germline CDR1 DFQATT, CDR2 SNEGSKA (reference sequence). With 0 bases removed from V and 8 bases from J, the gap between germline ends came to 17 bases. This CDR3 reads CSARDITTWGDIQYF. CDR3 coding DNA: TGCAGTGCTAGAGATATCACTACGTGGGGGGACATTCAGTACTTC.

In its sample, this clonotype was seen a few times. This CDR3 reads CASSYSRLAGDQETQYF. As DNA, the CDR3 is TGTGCCAGCAGTTACTCGAGACTAGCGGGGGACCAAGAGACCCAGTACTTC. The chain employs TRBV6-2 or TRBV6-3 and TRBJ2-5, with 12 bases fitting TRBD2. In germline, CDR1 is MNHEY, CDR2 SVGEGT. The CDR3 contains 17 residues. V dropped 0 bases and J dropped 0; count of bases not matched to a gene: 2.

The table lists this clonotype with a few counts. The chain links TRBV3-1 to TRBJ2-1; 8 nucleotides line up with TRBD2. TRBJ2-7 explains the end of the DNA better; the J call may be wrong. The CDR3 contains 16 residues. The V gene's germline CDR1 is LGHDT and CDR2 YNNKEL (reference sequence). CDR3 DNA sequence: TGTGCCAGCAGCCCCCTGGCGGGGGGCTCCTACAATGAGCAGTACTTC. Its translation is CASSPLAGGSYNEQYF.

This chain joins TRBV29-1 and TRBJ1-1; D is ambiguous. V was shortened by 4 bases and J by 6 bases, with 12 bases between the two germline ends. Germline lookup yields CDR1 SQVTM and CDR2 ANQGSEA. CDR3 length equals 12 residues. The CDR3 spells CSVVSEGAEAFF. In nucleotides, the CDR3 is TGCAGCGTTGTCTCCGAAGGAGCTGAAGCTTTCTTT. Full variable domain (remainder filled in from reference TRBV29-1 and TRBJ1-1): SAVISQKPSRDICQRGTSLTIQCQVDSQVTMMFWYRQQPGQSLTLIATANQGSEATYESGFVIDKFPISRPNLTFSTLTVSNMSPEDSSIYLCSVVSEGAEAFFGQGTRLTVV.

This clonotype was observed a single time. The genes are TRBV4-1 and TRBJ2-2; 7 bases align to TRBD2. The CDR3 extends over 15 amino acids. The germline V gene has CDR1 MGHRA and CDR2 YSYEKL. V dropped 1 base and J dropped 6; count of bases not matched to a gene: 5. The CDR3, as DNA: TGCGCCAGCAGCCAAGCCCGAACTAGCGCCGGGGAGCTGTTTTTT. It yields the protein CASSQARTSAGELFF.

The chain couples TRBV15 to TRBJ2-5; 9 bases match TRBD2. CDR1 is LNHNV, CDR2 YYDKDF, per germline (reference sequence). The CDR3 runs to 16 residues. The trim removed 9 bases at V and 3 bases at J, leaving 14 bases unmatched. The CDR3 loop reads CATSIGASGAKETQYF. The DNA of the CDR3 is TGTGCCACTTCGATAGGGGCTAGCGGGGCTAAAGAGACCCAGTACTTC.

This clonotype was counted between two and nine times. The V and J genes are TRBV18 and TRBJ2-5, with 8 bases matching TRBD1. The ends lost 6 bases at V and 2 bases at J; junction bases unmatched: 5. Per the germline V gene, CDR1 is KGHSH and CDR2 is LQKENI. The CDR3 totals 14 residues. For the CDR3, the DNA is TGTGCCAGCTCCGGGACAGGCGGTCAAGAGACCCAGTACTTC. It yields the protein CASSGTGGQETQYF. Full variable domain (missing parts from reference TRBV18 and TRBJ2-5): NAGVMQNPRHLVRRRGQEARLRCSPMKGHSHVYWYRQLPEEGLKFMVYLQKENIIDESGMPKERFSAEFPKEGPSILRIQQVVRGDSAAYFCASSGTGGQETQYFGPGTRLLVL.

The chain carries TRBV9 and TRBJ2-5, with 7 bases that match TRBD1. The germline CDR1 and CDR2 sequences are SGDLS and YYNGEE. The J segment lost 0 bases and the V segment lost 3 bases, leaving 5 bases of the junction unmatched. The CDR3 loop spans 15 amino acids. CDR3 protein: CASSEGQKYQETQYF. The CDR3 coding sequence is TGTGCCAGCAGCGAGGGACAGAAGTACCAAGAGACCCAGTACTTC. The whole variable domain, filled in from reference TRBV9 and TRBJ2-5, reads DSGVTQTPKHLITATGQRVTLRCSPRSGDLSVYWYQQSLDQGLQFLIQYYNGEERAKGNILERFSAQQFPDLHSELNLSSLELGDSALYFCASSEGQKYQETQYFGPGTRLLVL.